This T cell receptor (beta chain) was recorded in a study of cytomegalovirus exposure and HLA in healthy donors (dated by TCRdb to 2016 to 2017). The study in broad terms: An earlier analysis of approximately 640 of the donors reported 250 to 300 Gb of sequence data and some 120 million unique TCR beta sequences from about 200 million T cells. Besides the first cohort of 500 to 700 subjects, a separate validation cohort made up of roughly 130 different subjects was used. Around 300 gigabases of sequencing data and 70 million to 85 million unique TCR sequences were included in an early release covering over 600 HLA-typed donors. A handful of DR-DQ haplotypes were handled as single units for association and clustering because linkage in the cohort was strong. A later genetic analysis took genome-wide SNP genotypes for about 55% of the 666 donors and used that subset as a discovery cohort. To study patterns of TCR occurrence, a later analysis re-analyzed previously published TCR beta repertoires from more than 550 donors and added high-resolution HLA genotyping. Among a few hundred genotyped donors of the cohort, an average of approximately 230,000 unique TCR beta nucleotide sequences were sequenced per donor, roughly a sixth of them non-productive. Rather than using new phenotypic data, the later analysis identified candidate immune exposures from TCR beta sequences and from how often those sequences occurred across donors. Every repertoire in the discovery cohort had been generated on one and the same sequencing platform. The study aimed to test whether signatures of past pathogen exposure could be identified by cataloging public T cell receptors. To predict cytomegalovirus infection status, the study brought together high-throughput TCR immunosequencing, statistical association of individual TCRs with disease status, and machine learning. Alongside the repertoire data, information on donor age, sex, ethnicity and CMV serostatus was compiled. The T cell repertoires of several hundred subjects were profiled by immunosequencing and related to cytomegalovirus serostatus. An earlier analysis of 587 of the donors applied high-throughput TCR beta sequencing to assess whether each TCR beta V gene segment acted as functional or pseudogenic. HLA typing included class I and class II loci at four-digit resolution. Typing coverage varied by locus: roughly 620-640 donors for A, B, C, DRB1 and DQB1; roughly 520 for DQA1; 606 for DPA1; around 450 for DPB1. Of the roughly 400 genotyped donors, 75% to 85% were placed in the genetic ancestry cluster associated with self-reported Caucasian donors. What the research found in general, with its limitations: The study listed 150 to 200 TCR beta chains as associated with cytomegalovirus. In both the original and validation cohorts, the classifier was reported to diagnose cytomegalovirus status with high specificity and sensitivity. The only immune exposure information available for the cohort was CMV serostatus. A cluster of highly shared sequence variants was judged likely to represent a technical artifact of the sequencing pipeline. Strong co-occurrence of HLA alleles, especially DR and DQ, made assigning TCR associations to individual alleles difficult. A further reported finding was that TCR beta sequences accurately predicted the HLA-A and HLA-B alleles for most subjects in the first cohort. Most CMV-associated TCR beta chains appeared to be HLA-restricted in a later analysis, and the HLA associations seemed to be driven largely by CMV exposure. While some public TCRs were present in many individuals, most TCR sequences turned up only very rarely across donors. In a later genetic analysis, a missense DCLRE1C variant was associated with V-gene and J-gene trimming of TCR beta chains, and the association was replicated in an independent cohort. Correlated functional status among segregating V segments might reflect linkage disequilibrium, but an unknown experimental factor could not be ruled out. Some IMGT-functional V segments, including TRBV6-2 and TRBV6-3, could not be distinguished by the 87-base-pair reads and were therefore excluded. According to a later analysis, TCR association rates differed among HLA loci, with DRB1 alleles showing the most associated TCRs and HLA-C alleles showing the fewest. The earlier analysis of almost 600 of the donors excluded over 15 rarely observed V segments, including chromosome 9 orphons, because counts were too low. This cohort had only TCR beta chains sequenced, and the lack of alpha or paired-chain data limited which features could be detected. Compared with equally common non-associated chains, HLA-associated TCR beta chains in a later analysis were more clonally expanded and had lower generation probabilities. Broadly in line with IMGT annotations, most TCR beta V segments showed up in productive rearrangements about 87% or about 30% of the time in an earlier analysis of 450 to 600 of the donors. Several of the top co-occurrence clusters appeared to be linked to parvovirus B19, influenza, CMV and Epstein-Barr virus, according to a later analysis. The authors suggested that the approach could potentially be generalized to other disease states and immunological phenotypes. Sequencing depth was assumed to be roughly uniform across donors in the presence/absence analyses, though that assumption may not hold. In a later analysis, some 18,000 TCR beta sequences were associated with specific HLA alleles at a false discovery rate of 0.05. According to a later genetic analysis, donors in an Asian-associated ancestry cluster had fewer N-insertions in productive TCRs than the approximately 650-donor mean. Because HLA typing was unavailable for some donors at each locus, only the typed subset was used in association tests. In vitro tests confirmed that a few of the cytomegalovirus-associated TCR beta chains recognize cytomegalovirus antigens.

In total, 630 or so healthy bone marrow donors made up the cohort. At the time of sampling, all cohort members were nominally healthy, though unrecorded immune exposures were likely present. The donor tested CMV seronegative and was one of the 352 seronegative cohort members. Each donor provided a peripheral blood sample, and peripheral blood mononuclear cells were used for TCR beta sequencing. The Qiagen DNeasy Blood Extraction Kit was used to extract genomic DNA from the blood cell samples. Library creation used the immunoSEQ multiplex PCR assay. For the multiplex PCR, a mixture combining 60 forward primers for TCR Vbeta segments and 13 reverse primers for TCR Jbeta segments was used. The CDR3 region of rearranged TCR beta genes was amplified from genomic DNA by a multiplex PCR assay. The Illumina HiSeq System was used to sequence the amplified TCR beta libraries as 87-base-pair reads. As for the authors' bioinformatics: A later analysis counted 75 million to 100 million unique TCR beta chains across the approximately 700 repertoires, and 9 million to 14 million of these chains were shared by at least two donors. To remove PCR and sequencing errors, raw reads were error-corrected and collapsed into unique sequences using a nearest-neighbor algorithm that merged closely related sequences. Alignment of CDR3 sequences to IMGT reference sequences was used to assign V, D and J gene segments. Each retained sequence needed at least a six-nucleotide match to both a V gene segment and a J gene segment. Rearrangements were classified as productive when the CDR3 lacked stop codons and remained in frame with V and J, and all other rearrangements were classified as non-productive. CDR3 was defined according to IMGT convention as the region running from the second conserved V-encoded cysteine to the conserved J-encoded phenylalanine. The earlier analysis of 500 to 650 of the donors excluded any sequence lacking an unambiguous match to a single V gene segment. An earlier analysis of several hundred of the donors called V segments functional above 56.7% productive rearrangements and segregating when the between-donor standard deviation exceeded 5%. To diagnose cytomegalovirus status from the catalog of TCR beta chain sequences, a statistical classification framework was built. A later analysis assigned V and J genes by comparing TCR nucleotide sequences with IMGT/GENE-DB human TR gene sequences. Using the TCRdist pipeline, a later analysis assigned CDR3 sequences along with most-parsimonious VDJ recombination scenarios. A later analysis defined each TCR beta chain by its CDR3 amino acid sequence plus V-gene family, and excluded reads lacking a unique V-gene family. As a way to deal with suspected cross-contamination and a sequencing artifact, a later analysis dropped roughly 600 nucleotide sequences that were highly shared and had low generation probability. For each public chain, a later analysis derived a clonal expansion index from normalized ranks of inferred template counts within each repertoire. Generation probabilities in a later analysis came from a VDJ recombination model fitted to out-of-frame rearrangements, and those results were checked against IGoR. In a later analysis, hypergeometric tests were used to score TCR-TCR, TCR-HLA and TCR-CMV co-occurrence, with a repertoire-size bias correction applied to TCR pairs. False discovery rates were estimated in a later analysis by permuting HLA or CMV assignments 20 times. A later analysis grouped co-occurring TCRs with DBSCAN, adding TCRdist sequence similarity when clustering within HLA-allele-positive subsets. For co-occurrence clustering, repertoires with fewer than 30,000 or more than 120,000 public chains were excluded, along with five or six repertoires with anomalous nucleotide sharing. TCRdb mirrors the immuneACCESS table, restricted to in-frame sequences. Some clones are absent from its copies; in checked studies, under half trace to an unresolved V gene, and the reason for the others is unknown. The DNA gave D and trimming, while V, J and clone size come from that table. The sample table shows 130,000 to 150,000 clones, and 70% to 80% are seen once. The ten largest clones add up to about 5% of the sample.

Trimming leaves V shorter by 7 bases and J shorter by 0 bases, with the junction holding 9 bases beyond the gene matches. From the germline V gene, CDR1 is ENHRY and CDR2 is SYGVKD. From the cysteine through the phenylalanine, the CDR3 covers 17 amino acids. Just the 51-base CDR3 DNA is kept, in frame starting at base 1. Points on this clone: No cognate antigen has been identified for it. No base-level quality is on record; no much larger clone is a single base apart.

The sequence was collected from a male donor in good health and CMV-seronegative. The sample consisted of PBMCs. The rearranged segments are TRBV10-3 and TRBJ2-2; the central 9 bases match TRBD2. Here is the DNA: TGTGCCATCACGCCTAGCGGGAACTACGCGAACACCGGGGAGCTGTTTTTT. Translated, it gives CAITPSGNYANTGELFF.